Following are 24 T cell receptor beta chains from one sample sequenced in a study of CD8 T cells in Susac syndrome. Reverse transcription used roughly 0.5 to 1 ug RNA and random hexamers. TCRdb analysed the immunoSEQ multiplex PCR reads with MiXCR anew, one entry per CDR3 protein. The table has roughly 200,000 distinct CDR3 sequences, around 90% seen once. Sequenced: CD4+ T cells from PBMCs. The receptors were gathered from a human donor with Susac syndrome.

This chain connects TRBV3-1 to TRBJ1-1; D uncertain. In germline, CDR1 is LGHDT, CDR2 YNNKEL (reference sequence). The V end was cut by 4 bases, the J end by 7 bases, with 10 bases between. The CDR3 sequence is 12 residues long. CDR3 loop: CASSPGRLEAFF. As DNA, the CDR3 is TGTGCCAGCAGCCCCGGACGGCTTGAAGCTTTCTTT.

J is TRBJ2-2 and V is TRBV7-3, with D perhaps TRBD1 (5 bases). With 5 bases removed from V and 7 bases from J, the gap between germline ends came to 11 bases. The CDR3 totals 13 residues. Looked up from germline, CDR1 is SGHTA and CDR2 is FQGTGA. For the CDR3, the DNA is TGTGCCAGCAGCATCAGGGATAGCGGGGAGCTGTTTTTT. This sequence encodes CASSIRDSGELFF.

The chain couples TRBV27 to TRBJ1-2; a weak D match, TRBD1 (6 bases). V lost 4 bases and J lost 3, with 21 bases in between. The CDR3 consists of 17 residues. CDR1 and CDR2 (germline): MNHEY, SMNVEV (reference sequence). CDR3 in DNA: TGTGCCAGCAGTTCCGCCTGGGGGGGGGCTAAATACTATGGCTACACCTTC. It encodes CASSSAWGGAKYYGYTF.

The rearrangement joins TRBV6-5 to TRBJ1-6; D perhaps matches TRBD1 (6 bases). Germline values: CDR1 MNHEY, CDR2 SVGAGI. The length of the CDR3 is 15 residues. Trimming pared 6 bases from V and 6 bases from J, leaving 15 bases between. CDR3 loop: CASRPPGHINSPLHF. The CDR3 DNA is TGTGCCAGCAGACCTCCGGGACACATTAATTCACCCCTCCACTTT.

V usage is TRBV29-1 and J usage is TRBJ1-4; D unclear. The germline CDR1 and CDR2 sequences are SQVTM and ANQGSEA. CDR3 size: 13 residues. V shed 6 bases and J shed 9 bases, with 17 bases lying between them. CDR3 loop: CSVRTGGSQKLFF. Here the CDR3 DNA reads TGCAGCGTAAGGACGGGAGGCAGTCAAAAACTGTTTTTT.

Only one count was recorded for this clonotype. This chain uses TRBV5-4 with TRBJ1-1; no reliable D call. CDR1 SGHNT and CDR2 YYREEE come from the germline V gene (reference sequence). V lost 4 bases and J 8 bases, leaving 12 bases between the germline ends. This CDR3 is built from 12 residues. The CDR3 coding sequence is TGTGCCAGCAGCCTATACAGTTCCGAAGCTTTCTTT. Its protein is CASSLYSSEAFF.

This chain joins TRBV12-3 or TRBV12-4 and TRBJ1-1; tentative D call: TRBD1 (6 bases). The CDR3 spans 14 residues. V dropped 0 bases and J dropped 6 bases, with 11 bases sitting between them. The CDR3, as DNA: TGTGCCAGCAGTTTAGCGTCGGGGGCCCCTGAAGCTTTCTTT. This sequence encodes CASSLASGAPEAFF.

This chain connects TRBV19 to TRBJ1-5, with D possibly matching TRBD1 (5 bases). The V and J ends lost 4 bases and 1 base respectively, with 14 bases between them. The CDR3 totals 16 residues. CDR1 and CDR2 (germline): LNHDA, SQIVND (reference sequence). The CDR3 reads CASSTRQRKSNQPQHF. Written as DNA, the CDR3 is TGTGCCAGTAGTACTAGACAGAGGAAGAGCAATCAGCCCCAGCATTTT.

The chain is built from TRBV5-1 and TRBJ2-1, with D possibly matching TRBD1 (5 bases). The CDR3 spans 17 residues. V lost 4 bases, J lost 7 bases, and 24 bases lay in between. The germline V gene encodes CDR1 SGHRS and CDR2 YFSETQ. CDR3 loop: CASSLNWGSASRNEQFF. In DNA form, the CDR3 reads TGCGCCAGCAGCCTCAACTGGGGCTCCGCCTCACGTAATGAGCAGTTCTTC. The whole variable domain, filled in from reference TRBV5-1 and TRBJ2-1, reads KAGVTQTPRYLIKTRGQQVTLSCSPISGHRSVSWYQQTPGQGLQFLFEYFSETQRNKGNFPGRFSGRQFSNSRSEMNVSTLELGDSALYLCASSLNWGSASRNEQFFGPGTRLTVL.

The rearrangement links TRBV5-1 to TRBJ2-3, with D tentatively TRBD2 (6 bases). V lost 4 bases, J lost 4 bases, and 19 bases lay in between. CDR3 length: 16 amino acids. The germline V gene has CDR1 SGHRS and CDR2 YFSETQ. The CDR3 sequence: CASSPPGGGGADTQYF. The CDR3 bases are TGCGCCAGCAGCCCTCCCGGGGGAGGAGGGGCAGATACGCAGTATTTT.

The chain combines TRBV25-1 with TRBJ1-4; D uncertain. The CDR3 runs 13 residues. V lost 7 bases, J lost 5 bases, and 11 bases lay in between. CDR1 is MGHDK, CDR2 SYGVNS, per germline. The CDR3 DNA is TGTGCCAGCATGTTGTCGGGGAATGAAAAACTGTTTTTT. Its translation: CASMLSGNEKLFF.

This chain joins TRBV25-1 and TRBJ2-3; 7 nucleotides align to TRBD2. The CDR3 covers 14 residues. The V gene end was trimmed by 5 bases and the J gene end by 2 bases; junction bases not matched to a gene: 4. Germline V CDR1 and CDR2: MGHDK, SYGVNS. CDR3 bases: TGTGCCAGCAGTCTTACTAGCGTCACAGATACGCAGTATTTT. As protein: CASSLTSVTDTQYF. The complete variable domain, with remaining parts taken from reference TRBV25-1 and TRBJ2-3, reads EADIYQTPRYLVIGTGKKITLECSQTMGHDKMYWYQQDPGMELHLIHYSYGVNSTEKGDLSSESTVSRIRTEHFPLTLESARPSHTSQYLCASSLTSVTDTQYFGPGTRLTVL.

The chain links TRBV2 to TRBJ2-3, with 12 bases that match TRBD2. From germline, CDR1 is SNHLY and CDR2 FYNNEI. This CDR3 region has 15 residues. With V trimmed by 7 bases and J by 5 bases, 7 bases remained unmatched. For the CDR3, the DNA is TGTGCCAGCACCCCTAGCGGGGGGGCTGGAGATACGCAGTATTTT. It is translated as CASTPSGGAGDTQYF.

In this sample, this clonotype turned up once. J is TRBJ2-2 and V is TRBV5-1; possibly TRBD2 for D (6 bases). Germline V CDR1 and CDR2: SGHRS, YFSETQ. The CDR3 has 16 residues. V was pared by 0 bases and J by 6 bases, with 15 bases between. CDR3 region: CASSLGARGSSGELFF. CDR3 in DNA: TGCGCCAGCAGCTTGGGTGCGCGGGGCTCTTCCGGGGAGCTGTTTTTT.

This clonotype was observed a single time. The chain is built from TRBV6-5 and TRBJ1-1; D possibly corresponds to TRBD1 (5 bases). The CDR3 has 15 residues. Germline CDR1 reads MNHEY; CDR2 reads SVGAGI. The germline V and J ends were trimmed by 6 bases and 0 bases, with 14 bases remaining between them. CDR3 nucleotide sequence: TGTGCCAGCAGCCTCCAGGGAGGTATGAACACTGAAGCTTTCTTT. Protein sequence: CASSLQGGMNTEAFF.

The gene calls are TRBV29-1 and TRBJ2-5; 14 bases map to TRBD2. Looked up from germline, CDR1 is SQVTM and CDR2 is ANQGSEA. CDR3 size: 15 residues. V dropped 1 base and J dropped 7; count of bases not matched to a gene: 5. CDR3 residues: CSVEVGLAGGGTQYF. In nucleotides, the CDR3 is TGCAGCGTTGAAGTCGGACTAGCGGGAGGAGGGACCCAGTACTTC.

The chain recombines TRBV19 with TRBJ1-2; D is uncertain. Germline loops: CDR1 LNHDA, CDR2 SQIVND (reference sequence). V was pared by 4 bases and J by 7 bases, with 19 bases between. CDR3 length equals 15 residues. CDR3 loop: CASSTRTSPARGYTF. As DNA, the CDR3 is TGTGCCAGTAGTACAAGGACTTCCCCTGCACGTGGCTACACCTTC.

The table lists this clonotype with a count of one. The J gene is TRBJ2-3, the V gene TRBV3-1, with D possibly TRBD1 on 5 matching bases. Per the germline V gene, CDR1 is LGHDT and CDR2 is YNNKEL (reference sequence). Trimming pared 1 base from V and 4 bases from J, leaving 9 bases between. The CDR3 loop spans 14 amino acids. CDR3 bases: TGTGCCAGCAGCCAAGCTATAGGGGCAGATACGCAGTATTTT. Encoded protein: CASSQAIGADTQYF.

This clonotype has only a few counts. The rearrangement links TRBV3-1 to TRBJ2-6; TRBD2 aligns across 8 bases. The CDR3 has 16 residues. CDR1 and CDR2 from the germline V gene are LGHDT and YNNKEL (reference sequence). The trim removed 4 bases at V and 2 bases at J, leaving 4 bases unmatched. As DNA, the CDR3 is TGTGCCAGCAGCCCCACGGGGGGGGCTGGGGCCAACGTCCTGACTTTC. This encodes CASSPTGGAGANVLTF.

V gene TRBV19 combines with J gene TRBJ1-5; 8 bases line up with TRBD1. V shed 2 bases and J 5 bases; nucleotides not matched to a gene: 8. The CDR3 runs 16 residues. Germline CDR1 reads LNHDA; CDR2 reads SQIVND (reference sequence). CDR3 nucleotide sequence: TGTGCCAGTAGTATACAGGGCAGGGGGCCTTATCAGCCCCAGCATTTT. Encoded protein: CASSIQGRGPYQPQHF. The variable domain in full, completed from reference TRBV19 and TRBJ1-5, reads DGGITQSPKYLFRKEGQNVTLSCEQNLNHDAMYWYRQDPGQGLRLIYYSQIVNDFQKGDIAEGYSVSREKKESFPLTVTSAQKNPTAFYLCASSIQGRGPYQPQHFGDGTRLSIL.

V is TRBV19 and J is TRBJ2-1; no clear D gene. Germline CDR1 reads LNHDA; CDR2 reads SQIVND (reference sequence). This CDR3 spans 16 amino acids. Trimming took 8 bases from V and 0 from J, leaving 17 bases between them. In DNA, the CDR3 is TGTGCCAGTCAAGGTCTCGCCGCTAGCTCCTACAATGAGCAGTTCTTC. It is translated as CASQGLAASSYNEQFF.

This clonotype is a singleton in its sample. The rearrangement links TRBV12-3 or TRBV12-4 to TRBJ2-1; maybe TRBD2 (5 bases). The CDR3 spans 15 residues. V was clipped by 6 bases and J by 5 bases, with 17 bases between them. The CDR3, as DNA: TGTGCCAGCAGCCGATGGGGAGCGGTTGACAATGAGCAGTTCTTC. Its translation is CASSRWGAVDNEQFF.

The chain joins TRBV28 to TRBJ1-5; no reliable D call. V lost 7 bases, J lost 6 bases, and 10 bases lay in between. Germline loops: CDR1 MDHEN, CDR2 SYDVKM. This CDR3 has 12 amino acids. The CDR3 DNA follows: TGTGCCAGCAAAACAGTGGGTCAGCCCCAGCATTTT. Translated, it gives CASKTVGQPQHF.

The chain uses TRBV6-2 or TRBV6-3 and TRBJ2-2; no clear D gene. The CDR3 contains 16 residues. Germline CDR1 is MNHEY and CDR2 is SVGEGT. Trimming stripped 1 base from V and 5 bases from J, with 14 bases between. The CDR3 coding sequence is TGTGCCAGCAGTTACTTCGGTCAAAGCTTGACCGGGGAGCTGTTTTTT. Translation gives CASSYFGQSLTGELFF.